What follows is one T cell receptor (beta chain) and its context. The V and J ends lost 8 bases and 6 bases respectively, with 18 bases between them. Germline loops: CDR1 LGHDT, CDR2 YNNKEL (reference sequence). The CDR3 extends over 14 amino acids. This sample was taken from a study of blood T cell repertoires in COVID-19. Study-wide background: Both acute and convalescent COVID-19 samples were obtained from the United States, Italy and Spain.

How the authors handled the data: Amplified reference gene primers provided the basis for estimating nucleated cell counts. Clones were sequenced by immunoSEQ multiplex PCR, and TCRdb holds only the in-frame ones, with some missing. That table is the source of V, J and clone size, and D and trimming were worked out from the DNA. The sample consists of 95,000 to 120,000 clones, 81% of them appearing once. Sequencing input: peripheral blood. The source of this sequence is a man aged 45-65 years with acute or convalescent COVID-19. The rearrangement joins TRBV3-1 (or the pseudogene TRBV3-2) to TRBJ2-3; possibly TRBD1 for D (7 bases). Written as DNA, the CDR3 is TGTGCCAGCGGGCCAGGGGGGCTCAGGGATACGCAGTATTTT. Translating gives CASGPGGLRDTQYF.